Listed below are T cell receptor beta chains from one sample, sequenced in a study of control samples from healthy donors and cancer patients. Only in-frame clones appear in the TCRdb table, and some are missing; sequencing was by immunoSEQ multiplex PCR. The table records about 92,000 clones, more than 75% of them present only once. The sequencing sample was made of blood. The receptor set was obtained from a woman aged 55-69 years in good health. Both conserved end residues are part of each CDR3. Size tells how often a clone was seen (once, few, many) or the class of an expanded clone, and some rows leave it out.

>TRBV5-4|TRBJ2-3|NA
CASSLWGSGDTQYF
>TRBV5-1|TRBJ2-7|NA
CASSFTPDITYEQYF
>TRBV9|TRBJ2-1|NA
CASSVAKGLNNEQFF
>TRBV5-1|TRBJ2-5|NA
CASSSRSGGETQYF
>TRBV11-2|TRBJ1-2|NA
CASSLVFGYTF
>TRBV6-1|TRBJ1-1|once
CASSESITGELAFF
>TRBV7-9|TRBJ1-3|few
CASSPYGRSLSGNTIYF
>TRBV2|TRBJ2-1|NA
CASSEARGVGNEQFF
>TRBV6-2/TRBV6-3|TRBJ1-2|NA
CASSSDRGRNGYTF
>TRBV11-3|TRBJ2-1|NA
CASSFAGSGADNEQFF
>TRBV28|TRBJ1-2|NA
CASSLQGSGYTF
>TRBV5-5|TRBJ2-3|NA
CASSSRTQSTDTQYF
>TRBV18|TRBJ2-3|NA
CASSPSPPDTQYF
>TRBV3-1/TRBV3-2|TRBJ2-4|few
CASSPLPGVAKNIQYF
>TRBV6-1|TRBJ1-1|NA
CASSEAGRAEAFF
>TRBV5-4|TRBJ2-3|NA
CASSFPEGSGGHTDTQYF
>TRBV10-2|TRBJ1-3|NA
CASSAGTGVGNTIYF
>TRBV7-2|TRBJ1-1|NA
CASSFGQGEAFF
>TRBV14|TRBJ2-4|NA
CASSLGGFSPQGIQYF
>TRBV20-1|TRBJ1-1|NA
CSASMTENAFF
>TRBV4-1|TRBJ2-7|NA
CASSNPSVSYEQYF
>TRBV18|TRBJ2-2|NA
CASSPGLNTGELFF
>TRBV4-1|TRBJ2-6|NA
CASSQGGAGVGSGANVLTF
>TRBV4-1|TRBJ1-1|NA
CASSTRDRGVMNTEAFF
>TRBV5-1|TRBJ2-1|once
CASSLAGAASYNEQFF
>TRBV5-5|TRBJ2-1|NA
CASSLKDNEQFF
>TRBV15|TRBJ2-3|NA
CATSDPGATSTDTQYF
>TRBV4-2|TRBJ2-7|few
CASSQSGQTYEQYF
>TRBV28|TRBJ2-7|NA
CASSRGPAVIYEQYF
>TRBV7-2|TRBJ2-3|NA
CASSLDGAITDTQYF
>TRBV12-5|TRBJ1-2|NA
CASGLGQGAGGYTF
>TRBV6-4|TRBJ2-1|NA
CASSDSRLNNEQFF
>TRBV5-1|TRBJ2-7|once
CASSLSAGLYEQYF
>TRBV7-2|TRBJ2-3|NA
CASSFSGTPNFGDTQYF
>TRBV4-2|TRBJ2-7|NA
CASSQEGTGWTYEQYF
>TRBV20-1|TRBJ1-2|NA
CAYVQGGYTF
>TRBV19|TRBJ1-1|few
CASSITAGDTEAFF
>TRBV11-2|TRBJ2-2|NA
CASGRGRNTGELFF
>TRBV11-2|TRBJ2-7|NA
CASSLVVTVSEQYF
>TRBV5-1|TRBJ2-5|NA
CASNQERGETQYF
>TRBV19|TRBJ1-1|NA
CASSIGTGVYQAFF
>TRBV5-6|TRBJ2-7|NA
CASSDRVGGEQYF
>TRBV7-9|TRBJ2-7|NA
CASTGLAGGYEQYF
>TRBV28|TRBJ1-6|once
CASSPPWGSNSPLHF